Listed here are 30 T cell receptor beta chains from one sample, sequenced in a study of T cell responses to AZD1222 COVID-19 vaccine. Sequenced by immunoSEQ multiplex PCR; TCRdb stores in-frame clones only, minus some. The sample records 90,000 to 120,000 clones, roughly 87% being singletons. This material consisted of peripheral blood, taken on day 0 of MenACWY control vaccination. The source is an adult in good health.

The chain has TRBV5-1 and TRBJ2-5; D ambiguous. The CDR3 totals 12 residues. V was trimmed by 2 bases and J by 5 bases, leaving 7 bases between them. In germline, CDR1 is SGHRS, CDR2 YFSETQ. CDR3 in amino acids: CASSFFQETQYF. The CDR3 nucleotides are TGCGCCAGCAGCTTTTTTCAGGAGACCCAGTACTTC.

V gene TRBV4-1 combines with J gene TRBJ1-6; D remains ambiguous. The CDR3 runs 14 residues. Germline V lookup: CDR1 MGHRA, CDR2 YSYEKL. Trimming took off 0 bases at V and 9 bases at J, with 9 bases between the two ends. The CDR3 reads CASSQDERISPLHF. As DNA, the CDR3 is TGCGCCAGCAGCCAAGATGAACGGATTTCACCCCTCCACTTT.

This clone was observed a single time. The chain joins TRBV7-9 to TRBJ2-7; D not certain. Trimming took off 2 bases at V and 3 bases at J, with 8 bases between the two ends. Germline CDR1 and CDR2: SEHNR and FQNEAQ (reference sequence). The CDR3 has 13 residues. CDR3 sequence reads: CASSLSHSYEQYF. The DNA of the CDR3 is TGTGCCAGCAGCTTATCCCACAGCTACGAGCAGTACTTC.

The rearrangement links TRBV7-9 to TRBJ2-5, with 14 bases lining up with TRBD2. With 4 bases clipped from V and 2 bases from J, the junction kept 12 bases outside the gene matches. Germline lookup yields CDR1 SEHNR and CDR2 FQNEAQ (reference sequence). The CDR3 runs 19 residues. The CDR3 sequence is CASSSPGTSGGREQETQYF. The CDR3, as DNA: TGTGCCAGCAGCTCACCCGGGACTAGCGGGGGACGGGAGCAAGAGACCCAGTACTTC. The full variable domain, in which reference TRBV7-9 and TRBJ2-5 provide the parts outside the CDR3, is DTGVSQNPRHKITKRGQNVTFRCDPISEHNRLYWYRQTLGQGPEFLTYFQNEAQLEKSRLLSDRFSAERPKGSFSTLEIQRTEQGDSAMYLCASSSPGTSGGREQETQYFGPGTRLLVL.

The chain combines TRBV27 with TRBJ2-7; D call uncertain. Germline V gene sequence: CDR1 MNHEY, CDR2 SMNVEV (reference sequence). Trimming left V 2 bases short and J 2 bases short, with 13 bases between. CDR3 length: 15 residues. In DNA form, the CDR3 reads TGTGCCAGCAGTTTAGGTTCGACTGCTACCTACGAGCAGTACTTC. This sequence encodes CASSLGSTATYEQYF.

V and J are TRBV5-1 and TRBJ2-5; maybe TRBD1 (5 bases). V dropped 0 bases and J dropped 4 bases, with 10 bases sitting between them. From germline, CDR1 is SGHRS and CDR2 YFSETQ. The CDR3 totals 14 residues. The chain's CDR3 is CASSLGAGSETQYF. CDR3 nucleotides: TGCGCCAGCAGCTTGGGGGCAGGGTCAGAGACCCAGTACTTC. Filled out from reference TRBV5-1 and TRBJ2-5, the complete variable domain reads KAGVTQTPRYLIKTRGQQVTLSCSPISGHRSVSWYQQTPGQGLQFLFEYFSETQRNKGNFPGRFSGRQFSNSRSEMNVSTLELGDSALYLCASSLGAGSETQYFGPGTRLLVL.

The genes are TRBV12-3 or TRBV12-4 and TRBJ2-3; D may be TRBD1 (6 bases). The length of the CDR3 is 13 residues. V lost 7 bases and J lost 10, with 18 bases in between. The CDR3: CASNRDRPHPQYF. The CDR3, as DNA: TGTGCCAGCAATCGCGACAGGCCCCATCCGCAGTATTTT.

The chain combines TRBV24-1 with TRBJ2-7; possibly TRBD1 for D (6 bases). The CDR3 has 16 residues. V lost 4 bases and J lost 2, with 17 bases in between. Germline V gene lookup returns CDR1 KGHDR and CDR2 SFDVKD. As DNA, the CDR3 is TGTGCCACCAGTGACCTGACTCCCCAGGGGCCCTACGAGCAGTACTTC. Translated, it gives CATSDLTPQGPYEQYF.

This chain joins TRBV5-1 and TRBJ2-6, with 9 bases lining up with TRBD1. Germline assignment: CDR1 SGHRS and CDR2 YFSETQ. Unmatched junction bases numbered 6, after V lost 3 bases and J lost 2 bases. This CDR3 is built from 17 residues. The CDR3 DNA is TGCGCCAGCAGCTCGGGACAGGGTCTGGCTGGGGCCAACGTCCTGACTTTC. This sequence encodes CASSSGQGLAGANVLTF.

In this sample, this clone turned up a few times. The chain employs TRBV6-5 and TRBJ2-3, with 9 bases lining up with TRBD2. The CDR3 length is 14 residues. The germline gives CDR1 MNHEY, CDR2 SVGAGI. Trimming at V came to 4 bases and at J to 1 base, leaving 0 bases not matched to a gene. CDR3 residues: CASSSSGGTDTQYF. CDR3 nucleotides: TGTGCCAGCAGTTCTAGCGGGGGCACAGATACGCAGTATTTT.

The chain is built from TRBV15 and TRBJ1-2; D call uncertain. V shed 0 bases and J shed 2 bases, with 13 bases lying between them. Looked up from germline, CDR1 is LNHNV and CDR2 is YYDKDF (reference sequence). The CDR3 is made up of 16 amino acids. The CDR3 loop is CATSRDLGVPNYGYTF. The CDR3 DNA reads as TGTGCCACCAGCAGAGATCTTGGCGTTCCGAACTATGGCTACACCTTC.

This chain connects TRBV19 to TRBJ2-7, with TRBD1 matching over 8 bases. Germline V gives CDR1 LNHDA, CDR2 SQIVND (reference sequence). With 2 bases clipped from V and 6 bases from J, the junction kept 6 bases outside the gene matches. CDR3 length: 14 residues. The CDR3: CASSIPRTGSEQYF. CDR3 sequence (DNA): TGTGCCAGTAGTATACCCCGGACAGGGTCCGAGCAGTACTTC.

The chain joins TRBV10-3 to TRBJ2-3, with TRBD2 matching 7 bases. V dropped 3 bases and J dropped 3; count of bases not matched to a gene: 6. Germline V gene lookup returns CDR1 ENHRY and CDR2 SYGVKD. The CDR3 has 15 residues. The DNA of the CDR3 is TGTGCCATCAGTGATCGGTGGGGGGGGACAGATACGCAGTATTTT. This sequence encodes CAISDRWGGTDTQYF.

V gene TRBV19 combines with J gene TRBJ1-6; D unclear. Germline loops: CDR1 LNHDA, CDR2 SQIVND (reference sequence). V gave up 3 bases and J gave up 10 bases, with 7 bases separating them. This CDR3 region has 12 residues. The CDR3 DNA reads as TGTGCCAGTAGTATGGCACGCTCACCCCTCCACTTT. This encodes CASSMARSPLHF.

The rearrangement links TRBV6-5 to TRBJ1-2; 7 nucleotides agree with TRBD1. The CDR3 loop spans 14 amino acids. The junction had 12 bases not matched to a gene; V was cut back by 6 bases and J by 8 bases. Looked up from germline, CDR1 is MNHEY and CDR2 is SVGAGI. The DNA of the CDR3 is TGTGCCAGCAGGGACGTACAGGGGAGTTGGGGCTACACCTTC. This translates into CASRDVQGSWGYTF.

The genes are TRBV2 and TRBJ2-2; TRBD2 aligns across 13 bases. Trimming at V came to 4 bases and at J to 0 bases, leaving 11 bases not matched to a gene. This CDR3 has 20 residues. Germline values: CDR1 SNHLY, CDR2 FYNNEI. CDR3 region: CASSAPPGTSGATNTGELFF. CDR3 sequence (DNA): TGTGCCAGCAGTGCGCCCCCCGGGACTAGCGGGGCTACGAACACCGGGGAGCTGTTTTTT.

The chain recombines TRBV5-4 with TRBJ1-2, with TRBD1 matching 7 bases. V trimming: 1 base; J trimming: 1 base; junction bases outside the gene matches: 4. The CDR3 is 15 residues long. Germline-derived CDR1 and CDR2 are SGHNT and YYREEE (reference sequence). CDR3 coding DNA: TGTGCCAGCAGCTTGAGGACAGGAGGTAACTATGGCTACACCTTC. Translating it yields CASSLRTGGNYGYTF.

The chain combines TRBV9 with TRBJ1-2, with a weak D call TRBD1 (5 bases). Germline CDR1 is SGDLS and CDR2 is YYNGEE. V lost 0 bases to trimming and J lost 2 bases, with 14 bases between them. The CDR3 length is 16 residues. This chain's CDR3 is CASSVDQGAGNYGYTF. DNA for the CDR3: TGTGCCAGCAGCGTAGATCAAGGGGCCGGGAACTATGGCTACACCTTC.

The chain couples TRBV7-9 to TRBJ2-7, with D perhaps matching TRBD1 (6 bases). CDR3 length equals 16 residues. V lost 1 base and J 7 bases, leaving 20 bases between the germline ends. CDR1 SEHNR and CDR2 FQNEAQ come from the germline V gene (reference sequence). The CDR3 spells CASSLGMGRGTEEQYF. The CDR3 DNA reads as TGTGCCAGCAGCTTAGGAATGGGCAGGGGAACAGAAGAGCAGTACTTC.

The chain couples TRBV28 to TRBJ2-7; D unclear. V was trimmed by 3 bases and J by 3 bases, leaving 12 bases between them. CDR1 MDHEN and CDR2 SYDVKM come from the germline V gene. This CDR3 has 14 residues. The DNA of the CDR3 is TGTGCCAGCAGTTTGGGGAACAGTTACTACGAGCAGTACTTC. Amino acids: CASSLGNSYYEQYF. Full variable domain (outside the CDR3, taken from reference TRBV28 and TRBJ2-7): DVKVTQSSRYLVKRTGEKVFLECVQDMDHENMFWYRQDPGLGLRLIYFSYDVKMKEKGDIPEGYSVSREKKERFSLILESASTNQTSMYLCASSLGNSYYEQYFGPGTRLTVT.

The CDR3 spells CASSPRGERVPDNEQFF. The DNA of the CDR3 is TGTGCCAGCAGCCCCCGGGGAGAACGGGTCCCCGACAATGAGCAGTTCTTC. The chain uses TRBV21-1 and TRBJ2-1; the table's D call, TRBD2, has no DNA check behind it. TRBV21-1 is annotated as a pseudogene. This CDR3 region has 17 residues.

The rearrangement uses TRBV11-3 and TRBJ2-5, with D tentatively TRBD1 (7 bases). Trimming took 4 bases from V and 3 from J, leaving 18 bases between them. Germline CDR1 reads SGHNT; CDR2 reads YENEEA. The CDR3 has 16 amino acids. CDR3 in amino acids: CASSSGLPGGEETQYF. In DNA form, the CDR3 reads TGTGCCAGCAGCTCGGGACTGCCAGGGGGTGAAGAGACCCAGTACTTC.

The chain joins TRBV5-1 to TRBJ2-1; either TRBD1 or TRBD2 may fit D (5 bases each). The CDR3 runs 15 residues. V shed 0 bases and J shed 8 bases, with 15 bases lying between them. Looked up from germline, CDR1 is SGHRS and CDR2 is YFSETQ. CDR3 region: CASSLVGGRGDEQFF. CDR3 bases: TGCGCCAGCAGCTTGGTAGGAGGTAGGGGCGATGAGCAGTTCTTC.

The chain joins TRBV6-5 to TRBJ2-7; D might be TRBD1 (6 bases). This CDR3 comprises 14 residues. The V end lost 6 bases, the J end lost 2 bases, and 14 bases lay between the germline ends. Germline V gene lookup returns CDR1 MNHEY and CDR2 SVGAGI. CDR3 sequence: CASSPGHGPYEQYF. The CDR3 nucleotides are TGTGCCAGCAGCCCGGGACATGGACCCTACGAGCAGTACTTC.

The chain joins TRBV5-4 to TRBJ2-7; 9 bases agree with TRBD1. This CDR3 has 14 amino acids. Germline trimming cut 5 bases from V and 3 bases from J; bases unmatched to any gene: 6. The V gene's germline CDR1 is SGHNT and CDR2 YYREEE (reference sequence). The CDR3 spells CASRPDRGIYEQYF. CDR3 DNA: TGTGCCAGCAGACCGGACAGGGGAATCTACGAGCAGTACTTC.

The V call is TRBV7-2, the J call TRBJ2-3; D gene ambiguous. Trimming took off 2 bases at V and 6 bases at J, with 21 bases between the two ends. This CDR3 has 17 residues. CDR1 is SGHTA, CDR2 FQGNSA, per germline. The CDR3 sequence: CASSLYGDNTPGDTQYF. CDR3 coding DNA: TGTGCCAGCAGCTTATATGGGGATAATACCCCTGGCGATACGCAGTATTTT.

The V and J genes are TRBV24-1 and TRBJ2-7; TRBD1 is a possible D gene (5 bases). CDR3 size: 16 residues. The germline V gene has CDR1 KGHDR and CDR2 SFDVKD. Trimming removed 3 bases from V and 0 bases from J, with 14 bases in between. This chain's CDR3 is CATSDASAGLSYEQYF. The CDR3 nucleotides are TGTGCCACCAGTGATGCTTCGGCAGGGCTCTCCTACGAGCAGTACTTC.

The rearrangement uses TRBV5-4 and TRBJ1-2; weak D call: TRBD1 (6 bases). The CDR3 loop spans 13 amino acids. In germline, CDR1 is SGHNT, CDR2 YYREEE (reference sequence). V shed 3 bases and J shed 5 bases, with 11 bases lying between them. The CDR3 nucleotides are TGTGCCAGCAGCTCCGGACAGCTTTATGGCTACACCTTC. Its translation is CASSSGQLYGYTF. Looking up the rest from reference TRBV5-4 and TRBJ1-2 gives the full variable domain: ETGVTQSPTHLIKTRGQQVTLRCSSQSGHNTVSWYQQALGQGPQFIFQYYREEENGRGNFPPRFSGLQFPNYSSELNVNALELDDSALYLCASSSGQLYGYTFGSGTRLTVV.

This clone was seen once. This chain joins TRBV11-2 and TRBJ2-7; 12 bases fit TRBD1. With 3 bases clipped from V and 4 bases from J, the junction kept 4 bases outside the gene matches. The CDR3 covers 15 residues. CDR1 SGHAT and CDR2 FQNNGV come from the germline V gene. The CDR3 spells CASSLGTGGSYEQYF. The CDR3 coding sequence is TGTGCCAGCAGCTTGGGGACAGGGGGCTCTTACGAGCAGTACTTC.

This clone has only a few counts. CDR3 residues: CATSDPRDRGDTQYF. As DNA, the CDR3 is TGTGCCACCAGTGATCCCCGGGACAGGGGGGATACGCAGTATTTT. This chain joins TRBV24-1 and TRBJ2-3; 11 positions agree with TRBD1. V lost 3 bases, J lost 6 bases, and 4 bases stayed unmatched. The CDR3 is made up of 15 amino acids. CDR1 is KGHDR and CDR2 is SFDVKD in the germline V gene.